This entry lists 28 T cell receptor beta chains sequenced from one sample in a study of cytomegalovirus exposure and HLA in healthy donors. Primers included in the PCR were 60 Vbeta and 13 Jbeta primers. Only in-frame clones appear in the TCRdb table, and some are missing; sequencing was by immunoSEQ multiplex PCR. The sample has 140,000 to 150,000 clones; approximately 84% are singletons. Sequencing was carried out using PBMCs. These receptors came from a woman aged 60 to 75 in good health and CMV-seropositive.

The CDR3 region has the DNA TGTGCCAGCAGTACGCCTGGTGGGGGCGACAATGAGCAGTTCTTC. Translation gives CASSTPGGGDNEQFF. The chain recombines TRBV5-4 with TRBJ2-1; TRBD1 is a possible D gene (6 bases). There are 15 residues in the CDR3. Germline lookup yields CDR1 SGHNT and CDR2 YYREEE (reference sequence). V lost 5 bases to trimming and J lost 5 bases, with 17 bases between them.

There are a few counts of this clone. The J gene is TRBJ1-5, the V gene TRBV10-3; the match to TRBD1 covers 7 bases. CDR3 size: 13 residues. CDR1 and CDR2 from the germline V gene are ENHRY and SYGVKD. J lost 5 bases, V lost 5 bases, and 3 bases had no gene match. The CDR3 here is CAISLGGDQPQHF. The DNA for the CDR3 is TGTGCCATCAGTCTAGGGGGCGATCAGCCCCAGCATTTT.

The CDR3 region has the DNA TGTGCCAGCAGCCCTACTCGACAGGGGGCAAGCTCCTACGAGCAGTACTTC. Translated, it gives CASSPTRQGASSYEQYF. The J gene is TRBJ2-7, the V gene TRBV4-2, with 10 bases fitting TRBD1. CDR3 size: 17 residues. Trimming cost V 4 bases and J 0 bases; bases outside gene matches: 9. Germline CDR1 reads LGHNA; CDR2 reads YNFKEQ.

This chain uses TRBV6-1 with TRBJ2-1, with D perhaps TRBD1 (6 bases). This CDR3 has 14 amino acids. The V and J ends lost 6 bases and 6 bases respectively, with 15 bases between them. Germline V gene data show CDR1 as MNHNS and CDR2 as SASEGT. CDR3 amino acids: CASSPVKGGNEQFF. CDR3 in DNA: TGTGCCAGCAGCCCTGTAAAAGGGGGCAATGAGCAGTTCTTC.

Here the CDR3 reads CASSSYLAGGIGFHEQYF. The CDR3 region has the DNA TGTGCCAGCAGCTCTTACCTAGCGGGAGGAATCGGCTTTCACGAGCAGTACTTC. The rearrangement joins TRBV7-2 to TRBJ2-7; 11 bases agree with TRBD2. CDR3 length: 18 amino acids. Germline CDR1 reads SGHTA; CDR2 reads FQGNSA. V lost 4 bases to trimming and J lost 5 bases; unmatched junction nucleotides: 16.

The V and J genes are TRBV5-1 and TRBJ2-5; no clear D. The CDR3 length is 14 residues. Germline V CDR1 and CDR2: SGHRS, YFSETQ. The V end lost 1 base, the J end lost 2 bases, and 9 bases lay between the germline ends. This chain's CDR3 is CASSLSPPQETQYF. Here the CDR3 DNA reads TGCGCCAGCAGCTTGTCCCCCCCTCAAGAGACCCAGTACTTC.

The genes are TRBV7-2 and TRBJ2-4; TRBD1 agrees at 11 bases. The germline CDR1 and CDR2 sequences are SGHTA and FQGNSA. The V gene end was trimmed by 5 bases and the J gene end by 6 bases; junction bases not matched to a gene: 3. The CDR3 is made up of 14 amino acids. This CDR3 reads CASSPGTGGNIQYF. CDR3 coding DNA: TGTGCCAGCAGCCCAGGGACAGGGGGAAACATTCAGTACTTC. Together with reference TRBV7-2 and TRBJ2-4, the CDR3 gives the full variable domain: GAGVSQSPSNKVTEKGKDVELRCDPISGHTALYWYRQSLGQGLEFLIYFQGNSAPDKSGLPSDRFSAERTGGSVSTLTIQRTQQEDSAVYLCASSPGTGGNIQYFGAGTRLSVL.

The chain combines TRBV7-9 with TRBJ2-3; 9 bases agree with TRBD2. V shed 5 bases and J 0 bases; nucleotides not matched to a gene: 12. The CDR3 totals 18 residues. Germline V lookup: CDR1 SEHNR, CDR2 FQNEAQ (reference sequence). The CDR3 protein is CASSPRLAEWRSTDTQYF. CDR3 DNA sequence: TGTGCCAGCAGCCCGCGACTAGCGGAGTGGAGGAGCACAGATACGCAGTATTTT.

The chain carries TRBV7-9 and TRBJ2-7; D is perhaps TRBD2 (5 bases). The length of the CDR3 is 14 residues. Trimming stripped 3 bases from V and 2 bases from J, with 11 bases between. Germline V lookup: CDR1 SEHNR, CDR2 FQNEAQ (reference sequence). The CDR3 region is CASSLAGSAYEQYF. DNA of the CDR3: TGTGCCAGCAGCTTGGCGGGCAGTGCCTACGAGCAGTACTTC.

V is TRBV9 and J is TRBJ1-6; TRBD1 agrees at 8 bases. CDR3 length: 12 residues. V lost 2 bases, J lost 15 bases, and 4 bases stayed unmatched. Germline values: CDR1 SGDLS, CDR2 YYNGEE. CDR3 sequence reads: CASSVEGTGLHF. The DNA for the CDR3 is TGTGCCAGCAGCGTGGAGGGGACAGGCCTCCACTTT.

The chain uses TRBV5-4 and TRBJ2-5, with 9 nucleotides matching TRBD2. J gave up 2 bases and V 1 base, and 6 bases lay outside the gene matches. CDR3 length equals 16 residues. Germline lookup yields CDR1 SGHNT and CDR2 YYREEE (reference sequence). CDR3 bases: TGTGCCAGCAGCTTGAGGCTAGCGGGACCGCAAGAGACCCAGTACTTC. Translating gives CASSLRLAGPQETQYF.

This sequence joins TRBV2 and TRBJ1-3; 8 bases match TRBD1. V lost 6 bases to trimming and J lost 8 bases; unmatched junction nucleotides: 12. The length of the CDR3 is 15 residues. Germline-derived CDR1 and CDR2 are SNHLY and FYNNEI. CDR3 amino acids: CASSYEGQVLDTIYF. The CDR3 region has the DNA TGTGCCAGCAGCTATGAGGGACAGGTTCTTGACACCATATATTTT.

The chain has TRBV10-3 and TRBJ2-3; 9 bases are a match to TRBD2. From germline, CDR1 is ENHRY and CDR2 SYGVKD. The CDR3 length is 15 residues. Losses at the gene ends were 7 bases for V and 0 bases for J; bases not matched to a gene: 5. CDR3: CAITPTSGSTDTQYF. DNA of the CDR3: TGTGCCATCACCCCCACTAGCGGGAGCACAGATACGCAGTATTTT.

In DNA form, the CDR3 reads TGTGCCAGCAGACTAGCGGGTCGGTCCTACGAGCAGTACTTC. Translating gives CASRLAGRSYEQYF. The V call is TRBV7-2, the J call TRBJ2-7, with 9 bases aligning to TRBD2. The V and J ends lost 6 bases and 1 base, in that order; junction bases with no gene match: 4. From germline, CDR1 is SGHTA and CDR2 FQGNSA. This CDR3 has 14 residues. Together with reference TRBV7-2 and TRBJ2-7, the CDR3 gives the full variable domain: GAGVSQSPSNKVTEKGKDVELRCDPISGHTALYWYRQSLGQGLEFLIYFQGNSAPDKSGLPSDRFSAERTGGSVSTLTIQRTQQEDSAVYLCASRLAGRSYEQYFGPGTRLTVT.

This clone was observed a few times. This chain joins TRBV6-1 and TRBJ2-1; D not certain. CDR1 is MNHNS and CDR2 is SASEGT in the germline V gene. The length of the CDR3 is 13 residues. Trimming removed 4 bases from V and 10 bases from J, with 14 bases in between. CDR3 DNA: TGTGCCAGCAGTGTGAGTTCCCTCGGGGAGCAGTTCTTC. It encodes CASSVSSLGEQFF.

The chain links TRBV7-9 to TRBJ2-7, with 7 bases matching TRBD2. CDR1 and CDR2 (germline): SEHNR, FQNEAQ (reference sequence). This CDR3 spans 12 amino acids. V shed 4 bases, J shed 6 bases, and the junction held 3 bases outside the gene matches. The CDR3 sequence: CASSWGGVEQYF. The DNA of the CDR3 is TGTGCCAGCAGCTGGGGGGGGGTCGAGCAGTACTTC. Full variable domain (missing parts from reference TRBV7-9 and TRBJ2-7): DTGVSQNPRHKITKRGQNVTFRCDPISEHNRLYWYRQTLGQGPEFLTYFQNEAQLEKSRLLSDRFSAERPKGSFSTLEIQRTEQGDSAMYLCASSWGGVEQYFGPGTRLTVT.

The chain recombines TRBV4-2 with TRBJ2-5; D is unresolved. The germline V and J ends were trimmed by 1 base and 5 bases, with 14 bases remaining between them. Germline CDR1 is LGHNA and CDR2 is YNFKEQ. The CDR3 has 15 amino acids. CDR3 nucleotide sequence: TGTGCCAGCAGCCAAGTGCCTTTAGCTAGGGAGACCCAGTACTTC. This codes for CASSQVPLARETQYF.

The chain has TRBV5-6 and TRBJ2-5; TRBD1 agrees at 9 bases. V lost 6 bases and J lost 2; bases outside the gene matches: 5. The V gene's germline CDR1 is SGHDT and CDR2 YYEEEE. CDR3 length: 14 residues. CDR3 nucleotide sequence: TGTGCCAGCACCGGACAGGGGAGTCAAGAGACCCAGTACTTC. The encoded protein is CASTGQGSQETQYF.

V gene TRBV15 combines with J gene TRBJ1-1, with TRBD1 matching over 10 bases. The CDR3 spans 17 residues. V gave up 5 bases and J gave up 10 bases; unmatched junction bases: 19. The germline gives CDR1 LNHNV, CDR2 YYDKDF (reference sequence). Here the CDR3 DNA reads TGTGCCACCAGCGCAAATTACCCAGGGAGACAGGGGGCTTTAGCTTTCTTT. As protein: CATSANYPGRQGALAFF.

CDR3: CASSQWGEETQYF. CDR3 DNA sequence: TGCGCCAGCAGCCAATGGGGAGAAGAGACCCAGTACTTC. The rearrangement uses TRBV4-1 and TRBJ2-5; TRBD2 is a possible D gene (5 bases). Trimming cost V 2 bases and J 3 bases, with 7 bases left between them. The CDR3 is 13 amino acids. The germline CDR1 and CDR2 sequences are MGHRA and YSYEKL.

This chain joins TRBV7-3 and TRBJ2-5; possibly TRBD2 for D (5 bases). With 5 bases removed from V and 4 bases from J, the gap between germline ends came to 11 bases. Germline V gene lookup returns CDR1 SGHTA and CDR2 FQGTGA. The CDR3 is made up of 13 amino acids. The CDR3 DNA reads as TGTGCCAGCAGCCTTAACCTAGCAGAGACCCAGTACTTC. Protein product: CASSLNLAETQYF.

V and J are TRBV19 and TRBJ2-5, with TRBD1 matching 10 bases. The CDR3 totals 19 residues. V lost 3 bases to trimming and J lost 2 bases; unmatched junction nucleotides: 15. Germline lookup yields CDR1 LNHDA and CDR2 SQIVND (reference sequence). DNA of the CDR3: TGTGCCAGTAGTATCGGGGGACAGGGGCCTCTCCCTTTACAAGAGACCCAGTACTTC. Translating gives CASSIGGQGPLPLQETQYF.

J is TRBJ2-1 and V is TRBV2; 8 bases agree with TRBD1. Germline values: CDR1 SNHLY, CDR2 FYNNEI. After removal of 4 bases from V and 2 bases from J, the junction contained 13 bases not matched to a gene. CDR3 length: 18 amino acids. The CDR3 DNA is TGTGCCAGCAGTGTTGGTATCCCCGGGACAGGAACCTACAATGAGCAGTTCTTC. Translation: CASSVGIPGTGTYNEQFF.

The rearrangement joins TRBV7-8 to TRBJ1-1; the match to TRBD1 covers 10 bases. The J segment lost 4 bases and the V segment lost 5 bases, leaving 4 bases of the junction unmatched. This CDR3 has 14 amino acids. CDR1 SGHVS and CDR2 FQNEAQ come from the germline V gene. The CDR3: CASSLRTGGTEAFF. The CDR3 DNA follows: TGTGCCAGCAGCCTACGGACAGGGGGCACTGAAGCTTTCTTT.

Only a few counts were recorded for this clone. This chain links TRBV28 with TRBJ2-7, with 7 bases lining up with TRBD1. The CDR3 sequence is 13 residues long. The J segment lost 5 bases and the V segment lost 6 bases, leaving 7 bases of the junction unmatched. Germline V CDR1 and CDR2: MDHEN, SYDVKM. CDR3 nucleotides: TGTGCCAGCAGGTCGACAGGGATCCACGAGCAGTACTTC. It specifies CASRSTGIHEQYF.

This clone was seen just once. The chain has TRBV7-9 and TRBJ2-7, with a tentative D call TRBD2 (7 bases). The V end was cut by 8 bases, the J end by 3 bases, with 17 bases between. Per germline, CDR1 SEHNR and CDR2 FQNEAQ (reference sequence). This CDR3 is built from 14 residues. The CDR3 reads CASAGAGALYEQYF. In DNA, the CDR3 is TGTGCCAGCGCAGGGGCGGGAGCCCTCTACGAGCAGTACTTC.

The V call is TRBV21-1, the J call TRBJ2-2; the table calls TRBD2, which could not be checked here. TRBV21-1 is given as a pseudogene. The CDR3 length is 19 residues. The CDR3, as DNA: TGTGCCAGCCTTTTCCGGACTGGAGCGAGGGTCGGGGGGAGCTTTGCCCTGTTTTTT. Its protein is CASLFRTGARVGGSFALFF.

This sequence joins TRBV11-1 and TRBJ2-1; tentative D call: TRBD2 (6 bases). V shed 3 bases and J shed 7 bases, with 13 bases lying between them. The CDR3 runs to 14 residues. From germline, CDR1 is SGHAT and CDR2 FQDESV (reference sequence). The CDR3 is CASSLMSRGNEQFF. The CDR3 bases are TGTGCCAGCAGCTTGATGTCTCGGGGGAATGAGCAGTTCTTC.